The text below deals with one TCR beta chain. The record originates from a study of blood T cell repertoires in COVID-19. Study summary: There were acute and convalescent COVID-19 samples, and they came from the United States, Italy and Spain.

Produced via immunoSEQ multiplex PCR; TCRdb's table is partial and in-frame only. Altogether about 150,000 clones are present, around 79% being singletons, with the ten largest covering around 1.7%. Germline V CDR1 and CDR2: MDHEN, SYDVKM. V shed 5 bases and J 7 bases; nucleotides not matched to a gene: 14. The CDR3 has 16 amino acids. This sequence originates from a man at least 80 years old with acute or convalescent COVID-19. Input material: peripheral blood. V and J are TRBV28 and TRBJ1-2, with 9 bases lining up with TRBD1. The CDR3 sequence: CASSTAGTGGASGYTF. Written as DNA, the CDR3 is TGTGCCAGCAGTACTGCCGGAACAGGGGGCGCGTCTGGCTACACCTTC.